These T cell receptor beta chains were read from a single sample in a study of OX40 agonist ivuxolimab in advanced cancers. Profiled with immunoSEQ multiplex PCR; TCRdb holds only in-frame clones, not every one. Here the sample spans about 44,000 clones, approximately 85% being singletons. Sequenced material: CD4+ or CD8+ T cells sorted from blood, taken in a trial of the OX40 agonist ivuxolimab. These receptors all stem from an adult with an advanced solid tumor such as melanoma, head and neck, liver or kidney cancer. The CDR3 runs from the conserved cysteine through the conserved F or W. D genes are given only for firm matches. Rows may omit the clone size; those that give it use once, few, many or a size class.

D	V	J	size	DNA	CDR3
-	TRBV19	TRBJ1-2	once	TGTGCCAGTAGTATGGGACATTCTAACTATGGCTACACCTTC	CASSMGHSNYGYTF
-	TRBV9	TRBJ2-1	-	TGTGCCAGCAGCGTAGGACCAGCGGACAATGAGCAGTTCTTC	CASSVGPADNEQFF
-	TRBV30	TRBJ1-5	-	TGTGCCTGGAGTGGTGGGGGAGGACAGCCCCAGCATTTT	CAWSGGGGQPQHF
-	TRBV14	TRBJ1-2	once	TGTGCCAGCAGCCAAGGCCAATCTTTTCGGGCCGGGGATGGCTACACCTTC	CASSQGQSFRAGDGYTF
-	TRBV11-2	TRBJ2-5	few	TGTGCCAGCAGCTTGCTTGGAGGCTGGGAGACCCAGTACTTC	CASSLLGGWETQYF
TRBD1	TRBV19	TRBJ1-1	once	TGTGCCAGTAGCTACCAGGGGGCGGCTGAAGCTTTCTTT	CASSYQGAAEAFF
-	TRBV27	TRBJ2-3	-	TGTGCCAGCAGTTTAATATACACAGATACGCAGTATTTT	CASSLIYTDTQYF
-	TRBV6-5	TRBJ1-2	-	TGTGCCAGCAGTTACTCGATTGGTGTCGGCTACACCTTC	CASSYSIGVGYTF
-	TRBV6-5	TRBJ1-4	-	TGTGCCAGCAGTTACGACGGCGAAAAACTGTTTTTT	CASSYDGEKLFF
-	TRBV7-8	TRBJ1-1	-	TGTGCCAGCAGCTTAGGGACAGTCCGGACTGAAGCTTTCTTT	CASSLGTVRTEAFF
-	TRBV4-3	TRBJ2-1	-	TGCGCCAGCAGCCAAGAGACCCCCTCCTACAATGAGCAGTTCTTC	CASSQETPSYNEQFF
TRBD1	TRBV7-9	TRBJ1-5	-	TGTGCCAGCAGCTCGGGACAGGCGGATCAGCCCCAGCATTTT	CASSSGQADQPQHF
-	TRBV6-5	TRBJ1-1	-	TGTGCCAGCAGTGGACGACAAGTGAACACTGAAGCTTTCTTT	CASSGRQVNTEAFF
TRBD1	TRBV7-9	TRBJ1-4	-	TGTGCCAGCAGCCACCGGGACAGAAATGAAAAACTGTTTTTT	CASSHRDRNEKLFF
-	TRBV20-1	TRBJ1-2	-	TGCAGTGCTAGGGGAGGATATGGCTACACCTTC	CSARGGYGYTF
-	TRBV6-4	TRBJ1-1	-	TGTGCCAGCAGTGACGGGACACTCACCGGGACTTTCTTT	CASSDGTLTGTFF
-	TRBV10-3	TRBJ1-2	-	TGTGCCATCAGTATGATGGACAGCGCTAACTATGGCTACACCTTC	CAISMMDSANYGYTF
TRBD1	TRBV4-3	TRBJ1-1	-	TGCGCCAGTAGCGGAACCCCTGAGGGGGCTTACGGTGAAGCTTTCTTT	CASSGTPEGAYGEAFF
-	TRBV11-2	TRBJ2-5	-	TGTGCCAGCAGCTTAGAGGGCAGGGTGGGAGAGACCCAGTACTTC	CASSLEGRVGETQYF
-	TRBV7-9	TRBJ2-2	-	TGTGCCAGCAGCTTTCTGGTCGCGGGTCCGACCGGGGAGCTGTTTTTT	CASSFLVAGPTGELFF
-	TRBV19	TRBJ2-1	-	TGTGCCAGTAGTCCCCACTACAATGAGCAGTTCTTC	CASSPHYNEQFF
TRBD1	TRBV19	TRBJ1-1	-	TGTGCCAGTAGTCAATCCAGGGGGTTGGCTTTCTTT	CASSQSRGLAFF
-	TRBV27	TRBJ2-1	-	TGTGCCAGCAGTTTCCGACCTAGCAATGAGCAGTTCTTC	CASSFRPSNEQFF
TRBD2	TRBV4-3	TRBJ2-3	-	TGCGCCAGCAGCCAAGACGTCGCGGGGACTAGCGGACCTAGCACAGATACGCAGTATTTT	CASSQDVAGTSGPSTDTQYF
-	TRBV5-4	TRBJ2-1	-	TGTGCCAGCAGCTTGGTGGGGGAGCAGTTCTTC	CASSLVGEQFF
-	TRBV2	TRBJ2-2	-	TGTGCCAGCACCTTCTCACAGGAGAGGATCGGGGAGCTGTTTTTT	CASTFSQERIGELFF
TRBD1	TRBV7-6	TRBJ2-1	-	TGTGCCAGCAGCTGGACAGGGGGCGTTGCGGGTGAGCAGTTCTTC	CASSWTGGVAGEQFF
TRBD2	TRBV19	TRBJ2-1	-	TGTGCCAGTAGTTTGCCTAGCGGGGCCTACAATGAGCAGTTCTTC	CASSLPSGAYNEQFF
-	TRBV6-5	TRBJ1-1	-	TGTGCCAGCAGTTACGTTTCGAACACTGAAGCTTTCTTT	CASSYVSNTEAFF
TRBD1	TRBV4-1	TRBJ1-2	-	TGCGCCAGCAGCCAAGAACAGGGGTTAGAAGGCTACACCTTC	CASSQEQGLEGYTF
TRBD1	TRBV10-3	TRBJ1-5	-	TGTGCCATCAGACCCACAGGGGTCAATCAGCCCCAGCATTTT	CAIRPTGVNQPQHF
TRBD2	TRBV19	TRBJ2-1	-	TGTGCCAGTAGTATTACTAGCGGGGGGGCCTACAATGAGCAGTTCTTC	CASSITSGGAYNEQFF
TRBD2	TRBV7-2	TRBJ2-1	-	TGTGCCAGCAGCCCCGGGGGGTCCTACAATGAGCAGTTCTTC	CASSPGGSYNEQFF
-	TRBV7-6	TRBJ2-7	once	TGTGCCAGCAGCCCCCGCCCGGTCTTACCCCAGGGACTGCAAGTGGACGAGCAGTACTTC	CASSPRPVLPQGLQVDEQYF
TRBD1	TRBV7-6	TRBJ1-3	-	TGTGCCAGCAGCTCCAACCGGGACAGTAGAAACACCATATATTTT	CASSSNRDSRNTIYF
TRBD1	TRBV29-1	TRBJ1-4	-	TGCAGCGTTAGGACAGGGGAGAATGAAAAACTGTTTTTT	CSVRTGENEKLFF
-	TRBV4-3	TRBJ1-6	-	TGCGCCAGCAATAACAGGTCCTATAATTCACCCCTCCACTTT	CASNNRSYNSPLHF
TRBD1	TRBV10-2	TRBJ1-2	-	TGCGCCAGCGATTCAGGGGGCTCGGGATATGGCTACACCTTC	CASDSGGSGYGYTF
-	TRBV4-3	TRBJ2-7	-	TGCGCCAGCAGCCAGGAAAACCCTGGGGCCTACGAGCAGTACTTC	CASSQENPGAYEQYF
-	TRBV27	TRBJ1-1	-	TGTGCCAGCTCCCCCGGGCGAGGAACTGAAGCTTTCTTT	CASSPGRGTEAFF
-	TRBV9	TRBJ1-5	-	TGTGCCAGCAGCCCCTCGGTGGGTAGCAATCAGCCCCAGCATTTT	CASSPSVGSNQPQHF
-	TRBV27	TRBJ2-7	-	TGTGCCAGCAGTTCGGTGGGGGGGGCCCGGGGAGATTACGAGCAGTACTTC	CASSSVGGARGDYEQYF